Shown below are 9 T cell receptor beta chains from a single sample sequenced in a study of beta chain features in type 1 diabetes. Investigators reverse transcribed all isolated RNA, so they sequenced expressed TCRB transcripts. The repertoire was sequenced with immunoSEQ multiplex PCR; TCRdb's copy has only in-frame clones and lacks some. The repertoire holds hundreds of thousands of clones, with 30% as singletons. Sequences were obtained from naive CD4+ T cells from blood. These TCRs come from a man aged 18 to 30 in good health.

The genes are TRBV7-2 and TRBJ1-2, with a tentative D call TRBD1 (5 bases). Per germline, CDR1 SGHTA and CDR2 FQGNSA. Trimming took 5 bases from V and 6 from J, leaving 16 bases between them. The CDR3 loop spans 14 amino acids. The DNA for the CDR3 is TGTGCCAGCAGCAAACCCCCAGGGATCGATGGCTACACCTTC. This translates into CASSKPPGIDGYTF.

CDR3 amino acids: CASSQERARVFAYEQYF. CDR3 nucleotide sequence: TGCGCCAGCAGCCAAGAACGGGCTCGTGTGTTCGCCTACGAGCAGTACTTC. This chain uses TRBV4-3 with TRBJ2-7; D unresolved. CDR1 is LGHNA, CDR2 YSLEER, per germline. The CDR3 totals 17 residues. The V end was cut by 0 bases, the J end by 2 bases, with 17 bases between.

The chain combines TRBV5-1 with TRBJ1-4; D possibly corresponds to TRBD1 (6 bases). From germline, CDR1 is SGHRS and CDR2 YFSETQ. The CDR3 has 14 residues. Trimming removed 4 bases from V and 7 bases from J, with 14 bases in between. CDR3 nucleotides: TGCGCCAGCAGCGAACAGGGAGTTAGTGAAAAACTGTTTTTT. It yields the protein CASSEQGVSEKLFF.

The chain joins TRBV5-4 to TRBJ2-1; D call uncertain. Germline V gene sequence: CDR1 SGHNT, CDR2 YYREEE (reference sequence). Trimming stripped 0 bases from V and 1 base from J, with 11 bases between. There are 16 residues in the CDR3. This chain's CDR3 is CASSLERSRSYNEQFF. CDR3 nucleotide sequence: TGTGCCAGCAGCTTGGAAAGGTCTCGGTCCTACAATGAGCAGTTCTTC.

The J gene is TRBJ1-1, the V gene TRBV7-9; D gene unclear. CDR3 length: 12 amino acids. Germline V CDR1 and CDR2: SEHNR, FQNEAQ (reference sequence). V lost 5 bases and J 3 bases, leaving 7 bases between the germline ends. CDR3 in amino acids: CASSDGYTEAFF. The CDR3 nucleotides read TGTGCCAGCAGCGACGGATACACTGAAGCTTTCTTT.

The sample holds a few counts of this clone. J is TRBJ2-7 and V is TRBV7-9; 10 bases match TRBD2. The CDR3 has 14 residues. V trimming: 5 bases; J trimming: 3 bases; junction bases outside the gene matches: 4. Germline CDR1 and CDR2: SEHNR and FQNEAQ (reference sequence). The CDR3 DNA reads as TGTGCCAGCAGCCTCCGGACTAGCGGCTACGAGCAGTACTTC. Its translation is CASSLRTSGYEQYF.

This clone was observed a handful of times. This rearrangement joins TRBV30 to TRBJ2-3; D unclear. CDR3 length: 14 amino acids. V was shortened by 0 bases and J by 6 bases, with 13 bases between the two germline ends. Germline-derived CDR1 and CDR2 are GTSNPN and SVGIG (reference sequence). The CDR3 loop reads CAWSVKRLYDTQYF. The CDR3 DNA follows: TGTGCCTGGAGTGTTAAGAGACTCTACGATACGCAGTATTTT.

The chain uses TRBV29-1 and TRBJ1-3, with 8 bases fitting TRBD1. The germline V gene encodes CDR1 SQVTM and CDR2 ANQGSEA. This CDR3 region has 14 residues. V trimming: 6 bases; J trimming: 1 base; junction bases outside the gene matches: 5. CDR3 amino acids: CSVNTGGSGNTIYF. For the CDR3, the DNA is TGCAGCGTGAATACAGGGGGATCTGGAAACACCATATATTTT.

This chain connects TRBV7-3 to TRBJ1-1, with a weak D call TRBD1 (6 bases). V shed 1 base and J shed 5 bases, with 14 bases lying between them. Germline lookup yields CDR1 SGHTA and CDR2 FQGTGA. The CDR3 covers 15 residues. The CDR3 bases are TGTGCCAGCAGCTTAAGTGCAGGGGCGTGGACTGAAGCTTTCTTT. It translates to CASSLSAGAWTEAFF.